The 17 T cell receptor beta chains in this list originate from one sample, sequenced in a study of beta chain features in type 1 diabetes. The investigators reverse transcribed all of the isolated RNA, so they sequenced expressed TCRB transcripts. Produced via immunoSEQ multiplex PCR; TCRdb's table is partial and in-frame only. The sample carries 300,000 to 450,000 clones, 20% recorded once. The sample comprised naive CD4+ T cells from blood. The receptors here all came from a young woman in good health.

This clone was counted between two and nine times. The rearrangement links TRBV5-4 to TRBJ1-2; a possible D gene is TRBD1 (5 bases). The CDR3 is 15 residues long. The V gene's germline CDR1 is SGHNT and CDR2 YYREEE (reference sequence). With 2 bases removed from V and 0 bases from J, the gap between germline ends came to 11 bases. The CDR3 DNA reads TGTGCCAGCAGCTTCGTTGACAGAACTAACTATGGCTACACCTTC. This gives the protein CASSFVDRTNYGYTF.

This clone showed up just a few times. The CDR3 region is CASSARQGLSTEAFF. As DNA, the CDR3 is TGTGCCAGCAGCGCACGACAGGGTCTAAGCACTGAAGCTTTCTTT. The chain recombines TRBV9 with TRBJ1-1; 7 bases agree with TRBD1. Germline CDR1 reads SGDLS; CDR2 reads YYNGEE. J was trimmed by 4 bases and V by 3 bases; bases with no gene match: 9. The CDR3 runs 15 residues.

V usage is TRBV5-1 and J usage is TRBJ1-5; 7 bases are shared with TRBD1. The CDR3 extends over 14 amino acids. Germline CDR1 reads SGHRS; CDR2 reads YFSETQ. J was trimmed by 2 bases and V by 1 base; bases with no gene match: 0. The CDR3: CASSLTGGNQPQHF. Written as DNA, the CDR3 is TGCGCCAGCAGCTTGACAGGGGGCAATCAGCCCCAGCATTTT.

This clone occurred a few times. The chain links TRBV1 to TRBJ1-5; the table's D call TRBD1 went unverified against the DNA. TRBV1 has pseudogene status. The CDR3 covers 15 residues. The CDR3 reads CTTEPAQGCREPQHF. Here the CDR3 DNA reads TGCACCACCGAGCCGGCACAGGGGTGTAGGGAGCCCCAGCATTTT.

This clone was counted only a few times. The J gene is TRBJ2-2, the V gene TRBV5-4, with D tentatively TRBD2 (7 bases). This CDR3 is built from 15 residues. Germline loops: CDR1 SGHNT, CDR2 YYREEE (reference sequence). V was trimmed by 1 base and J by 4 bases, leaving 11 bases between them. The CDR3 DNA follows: TGTGCCAGCAGCTTGCGGGGGGCGGGCACCGGGGAGCTGTTTTTT. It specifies CASSLRGAGTGELFF.

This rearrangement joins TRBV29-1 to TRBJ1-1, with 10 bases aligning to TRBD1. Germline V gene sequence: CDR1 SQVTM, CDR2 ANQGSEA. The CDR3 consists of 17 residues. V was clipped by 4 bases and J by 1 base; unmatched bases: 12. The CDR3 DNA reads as TGCAGCGTTGGAGGTCTCGGGACAGGGGTGGGGAACACTGAAGCTTTCTTT. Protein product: CSVGGLGTGVGNTEAFF.

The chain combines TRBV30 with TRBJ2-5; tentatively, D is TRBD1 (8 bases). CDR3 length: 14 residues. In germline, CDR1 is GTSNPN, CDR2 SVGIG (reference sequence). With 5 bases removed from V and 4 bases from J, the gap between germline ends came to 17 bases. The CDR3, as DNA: TGTGCCTGGCAAACAGGGGGGGTGCGAGAGACCCAGTACTTC. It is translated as CAWQTGGVRETQYF.

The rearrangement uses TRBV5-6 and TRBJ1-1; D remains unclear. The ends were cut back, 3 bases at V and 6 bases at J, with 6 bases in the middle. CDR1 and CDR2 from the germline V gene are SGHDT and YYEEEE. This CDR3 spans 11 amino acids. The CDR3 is CASSYAAEAFF. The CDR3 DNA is TGTGCCAGCAGCTATGCAGCTGAAGCTTTCTTT.

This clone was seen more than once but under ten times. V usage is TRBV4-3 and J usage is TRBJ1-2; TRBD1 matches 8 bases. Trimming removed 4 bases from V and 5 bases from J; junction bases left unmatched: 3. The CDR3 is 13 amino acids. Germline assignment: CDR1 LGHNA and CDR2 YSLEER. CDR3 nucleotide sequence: TGCGCCAGCAGCCCGGACAGGGAATATGGCTACACCTTC. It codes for CASSPDREYGYTF.

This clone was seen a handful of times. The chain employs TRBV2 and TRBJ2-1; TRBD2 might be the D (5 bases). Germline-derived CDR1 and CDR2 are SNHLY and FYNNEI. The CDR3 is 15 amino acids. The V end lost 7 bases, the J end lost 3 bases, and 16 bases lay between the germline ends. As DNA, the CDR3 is TGTGCCAGCATTTCGGCGGGCCAGATCTACAATGAGCAGTTCTTC. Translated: CASISAGQIYNEQFF. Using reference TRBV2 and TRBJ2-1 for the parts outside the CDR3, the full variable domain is EPEVTQTPSHQVTQMGQEVILRCVPISNHLYFYWYRQILGQKVEFLVSFYNNEISEKSEIFDDQFSVERPDGSNFTLKIRSTKLEDSAMYFCASISAGQIYNEQFFGPGTRLTVL.

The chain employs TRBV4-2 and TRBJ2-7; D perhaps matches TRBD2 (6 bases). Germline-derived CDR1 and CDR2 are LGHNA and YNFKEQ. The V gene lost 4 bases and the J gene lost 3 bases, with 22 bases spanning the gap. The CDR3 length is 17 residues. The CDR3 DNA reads TGTGCCAGCAGCCGAGCGGTACCAGGGACTCTTTTCTACGAGCAGTACTTC. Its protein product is CASSRAVPGTLFYEQYF.

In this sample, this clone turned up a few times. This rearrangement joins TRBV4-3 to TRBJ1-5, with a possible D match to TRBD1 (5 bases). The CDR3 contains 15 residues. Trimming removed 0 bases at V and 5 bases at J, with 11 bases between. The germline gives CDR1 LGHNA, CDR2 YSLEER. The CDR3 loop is CASSQDRGGDQPQHF. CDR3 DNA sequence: TGCGCCAGCAGCCAAGATAGGGGTGGGGATCAGCCCCAGCATTTT.

CDR3 protein: CASTPGGLTRTDTQYF. The DNA for the CDR3 is TGTGCCAGCACCCCAGGAGGACTGACCCGCACAGATACGCAGTATTTT. V usage is TRBV7-2 and J usage is TRBJ2-3; D is possibly TRBD2 (5 bases). Deletions cut 7 bases from V and 1 base from J, with 18 bases between. The CDR3 contains 16 residues. Germline lookup yields CDR1 SGHTA and CDR2 FQGNSA. The whole variable domain, filled in from reference TRBV7-2 and TRBJ2-3, reads GAGVSQSPSNKVTEKGKDVELRCDPISGHTALYWYRQSLGQGLEFLIYFQGNSAPDKSGLPSDRFSAERTGGSVSTLTIQRTQQEDSAVYLCASTPGGLTRTDTQYFGPGTRLTVL.

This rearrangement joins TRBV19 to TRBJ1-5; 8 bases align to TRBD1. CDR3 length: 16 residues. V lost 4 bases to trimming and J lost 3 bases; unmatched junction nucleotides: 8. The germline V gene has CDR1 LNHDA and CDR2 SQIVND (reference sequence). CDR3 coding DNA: TGTGCCAGTAGTACAGCAGGCAGGGGGCTCAATCAGCCCCAGCATTTT. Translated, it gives CASSTAGRGLNQPQHF.

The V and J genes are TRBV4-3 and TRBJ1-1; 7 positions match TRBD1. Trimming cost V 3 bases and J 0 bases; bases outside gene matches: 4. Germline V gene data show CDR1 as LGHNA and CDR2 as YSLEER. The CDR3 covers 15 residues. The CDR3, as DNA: TGCGCCAGCAGCCAGGACGGACAGGTGAACACTGAAGCTTTCTTT. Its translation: CASSQDGQVNTEAFF.

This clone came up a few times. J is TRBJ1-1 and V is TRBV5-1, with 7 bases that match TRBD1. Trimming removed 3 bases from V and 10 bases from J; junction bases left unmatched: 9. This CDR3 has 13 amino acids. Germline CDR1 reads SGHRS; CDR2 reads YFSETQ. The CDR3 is CASSSDRPRGAFF. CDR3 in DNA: TGCGCCAGCAGCTCGGACAGGCCGAGAGGAGCTTTCTTT.

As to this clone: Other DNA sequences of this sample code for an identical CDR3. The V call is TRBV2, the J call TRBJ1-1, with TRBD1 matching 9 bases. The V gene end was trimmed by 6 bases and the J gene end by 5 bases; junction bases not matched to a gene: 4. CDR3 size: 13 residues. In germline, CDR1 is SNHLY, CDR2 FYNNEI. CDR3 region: CASRGTGSTEAFF. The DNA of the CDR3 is TGTGCCAGCAGAGGGACAGGGAGTACTGAAGCTTTCTTT.